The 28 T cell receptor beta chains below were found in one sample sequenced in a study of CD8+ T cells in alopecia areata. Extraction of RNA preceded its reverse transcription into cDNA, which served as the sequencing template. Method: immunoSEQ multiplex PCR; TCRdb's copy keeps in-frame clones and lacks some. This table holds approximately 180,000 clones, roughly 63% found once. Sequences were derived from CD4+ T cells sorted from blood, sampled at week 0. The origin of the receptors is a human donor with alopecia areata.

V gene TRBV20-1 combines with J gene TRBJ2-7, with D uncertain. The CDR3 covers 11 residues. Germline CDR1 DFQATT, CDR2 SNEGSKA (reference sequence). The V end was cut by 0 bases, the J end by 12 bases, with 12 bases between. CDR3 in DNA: TGCAGTGCTAGAGATGGGCACGGTGGGTACTTC. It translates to CSARDGHGGYF.

The CDR3 reads CAWSVKVNTEAFF. The CDR3 DNA sequence: TGTGCCTGGAGTGTAAAGGTAAACACTGAAGCTTTCTTT. The chain carries TRBV30 and TRBJ1-1, with D unclear. The CDR3 contains 13 residues. Germline CDR1 GTSNPN, CDR2 SVGIG (reference sequence). Trimming took 0 bases from V and 2 from J, leaving 7 bases between them.

Here the CDR3 DNA reads TGTGCCAGCAGCCTGTCAGCCATCCCTAACTATGGCTACACCTTC. Encoded protein: CASSLSAIPNYGYTF. The chain uses TRBV7-2 and TRBJ1-2; unclear D gene. With 5 bases removed from V and 0 bases from J, the gap between germline ends came to 13 bases. The CDR3 totals 15 residues. CDR1 and CDR2 from the germline V gene are SGHTA and FQGNSA.

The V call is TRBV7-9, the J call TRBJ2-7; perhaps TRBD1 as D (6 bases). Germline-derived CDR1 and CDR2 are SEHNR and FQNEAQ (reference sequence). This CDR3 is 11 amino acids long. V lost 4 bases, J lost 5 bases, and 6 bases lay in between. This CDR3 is CASSSGDEQYF. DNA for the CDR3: TGTGCCAGCAGCTCAGGGGACGAGCAGTACTTC.

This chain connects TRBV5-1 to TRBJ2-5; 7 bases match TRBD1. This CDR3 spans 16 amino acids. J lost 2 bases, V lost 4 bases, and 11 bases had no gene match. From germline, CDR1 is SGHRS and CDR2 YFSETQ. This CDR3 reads CASSEQDRRWQETQYF. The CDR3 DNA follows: TGCGCCAGCAGCGAGCAGGACAGGCGGTGGCAAGAGACCCAGTACTTC.

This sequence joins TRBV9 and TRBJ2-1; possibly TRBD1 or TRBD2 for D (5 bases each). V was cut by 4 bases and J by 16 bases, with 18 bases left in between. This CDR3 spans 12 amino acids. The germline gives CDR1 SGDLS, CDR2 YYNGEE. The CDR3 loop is CASSPYLGTAFF. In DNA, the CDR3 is TGTGCCAGCAGCCCGTATCTTGGGACCGCCTTCTTC. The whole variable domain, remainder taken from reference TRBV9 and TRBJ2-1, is DSGVTQTPKHLITATGQRVTLRCSPRSGDLSVYWYQQSLDQGLQFLIQYYNGEERAKGNILERFSAQQFPDLHSELNLSSLELGDSALYFCASSPYLGTAFFGPGTRLTVL.

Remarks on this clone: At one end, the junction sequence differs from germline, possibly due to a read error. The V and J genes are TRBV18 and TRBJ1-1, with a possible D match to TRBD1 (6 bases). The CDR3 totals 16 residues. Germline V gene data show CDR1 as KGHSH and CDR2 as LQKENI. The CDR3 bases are TGTGCCAGCTCACCGCCTGAACAGGGAGTGAACGCTGAAGCTTTCTTT. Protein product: CASSPPEQGVNAEAFF. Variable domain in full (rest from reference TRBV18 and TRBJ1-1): NAGVMQNPRHLVRRRGQEARLRCSPMKGHSHVYWYRQLPEEGLKFMVYLQKENIIDESGMPKERFSAEFPKEGPSILRIQQVVRGDSAAYFCASSPPEQGVNAEAFFGQGTRLTVV.

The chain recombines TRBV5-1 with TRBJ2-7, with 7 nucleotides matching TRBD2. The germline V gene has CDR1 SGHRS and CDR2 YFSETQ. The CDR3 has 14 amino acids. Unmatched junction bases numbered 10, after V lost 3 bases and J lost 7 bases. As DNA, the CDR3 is TGCGCCAGCAGCTCCCAGACACACGGGGGGGAGCAGTACTTC. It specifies CASSSQTHGGEQYF.

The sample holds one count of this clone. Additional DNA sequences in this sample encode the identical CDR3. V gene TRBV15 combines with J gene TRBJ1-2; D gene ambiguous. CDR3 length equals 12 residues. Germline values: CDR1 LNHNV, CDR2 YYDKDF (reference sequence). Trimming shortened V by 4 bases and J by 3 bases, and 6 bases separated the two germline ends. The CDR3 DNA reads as TGTGCCACCAGCACCAGAGACTATGGCTACACCTTC. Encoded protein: CATSTRDYGYTF.

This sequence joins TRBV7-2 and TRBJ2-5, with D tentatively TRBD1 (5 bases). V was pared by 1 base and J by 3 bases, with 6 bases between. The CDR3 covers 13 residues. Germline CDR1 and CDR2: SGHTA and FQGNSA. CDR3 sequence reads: CASSLVREETQYF. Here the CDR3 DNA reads TGTGCCAGCAGCTTAGTCAGGGAAGAGACCCAGTACTTC.

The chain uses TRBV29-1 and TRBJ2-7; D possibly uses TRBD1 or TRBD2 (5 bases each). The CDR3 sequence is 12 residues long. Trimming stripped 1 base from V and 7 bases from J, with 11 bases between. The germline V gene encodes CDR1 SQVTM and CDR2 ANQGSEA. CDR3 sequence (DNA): TGCAGCGTTGAAGGACCAGGGAGAGAGCAGTACTTC. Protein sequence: CSVEGPGREQYF.

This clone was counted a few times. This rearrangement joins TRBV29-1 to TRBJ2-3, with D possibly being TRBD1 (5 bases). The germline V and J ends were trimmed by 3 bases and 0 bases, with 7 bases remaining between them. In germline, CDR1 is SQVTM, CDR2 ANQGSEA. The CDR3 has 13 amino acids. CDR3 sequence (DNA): TGCAGCGTTGACGACAGAAGCACAGATACGCAGTATTTT. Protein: CSVDDRSTDTQYF.

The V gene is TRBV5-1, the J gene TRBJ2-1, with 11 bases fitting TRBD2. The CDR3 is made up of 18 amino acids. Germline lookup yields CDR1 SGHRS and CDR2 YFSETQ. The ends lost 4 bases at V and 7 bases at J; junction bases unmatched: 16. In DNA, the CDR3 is TGCGCCAGCAGCCCATTTTACCTAACTAGCGGGGGTCGGAATGAGCAGTTCTTC. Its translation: CASSPFYLTSGGRNEQFF.

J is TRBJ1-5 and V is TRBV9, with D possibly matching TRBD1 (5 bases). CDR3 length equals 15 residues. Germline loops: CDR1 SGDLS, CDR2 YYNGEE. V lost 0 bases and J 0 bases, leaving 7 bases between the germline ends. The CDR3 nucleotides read TGTGCCAGCAGCGTAGCGGGGGATAGCAATCAGCCCCAGCATTTT. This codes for CASSVAGDSNQPQHF.

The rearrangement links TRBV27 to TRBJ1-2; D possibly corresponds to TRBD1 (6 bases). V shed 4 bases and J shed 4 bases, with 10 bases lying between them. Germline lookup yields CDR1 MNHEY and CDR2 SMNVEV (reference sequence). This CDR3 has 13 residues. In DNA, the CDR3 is TGTGCCAGCAGTTCCACAGGGACCTATGGCTACACCTTC. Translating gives CASSSTGTYGYTF.

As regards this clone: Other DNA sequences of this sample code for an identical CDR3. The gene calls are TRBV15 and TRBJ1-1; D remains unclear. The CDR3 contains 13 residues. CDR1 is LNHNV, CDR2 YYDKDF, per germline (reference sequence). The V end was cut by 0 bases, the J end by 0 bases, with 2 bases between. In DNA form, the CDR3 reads TGTGCCACCAGCAGAGAGGTGAACACTGAAGCTTTCTTT. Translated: CATSREVNTEAFF.

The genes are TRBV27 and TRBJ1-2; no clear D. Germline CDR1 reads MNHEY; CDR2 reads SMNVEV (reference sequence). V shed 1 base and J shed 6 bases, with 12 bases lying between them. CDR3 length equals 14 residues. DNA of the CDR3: TGTGCCAGCAGTTTATTGTCACCATTGGATGGCTACACCTTC. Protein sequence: CASSLLSPLDGYTF.

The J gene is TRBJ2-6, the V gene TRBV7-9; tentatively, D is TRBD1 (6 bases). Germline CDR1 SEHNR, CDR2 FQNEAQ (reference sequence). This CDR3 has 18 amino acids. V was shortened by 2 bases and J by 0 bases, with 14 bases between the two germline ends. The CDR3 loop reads CASSLYGTSTSGANVLTF. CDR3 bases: TGTGCCAGCAGCTTATATGGGACAAGCACCTCTGGGGCCAACGTCCTGACTTTC.

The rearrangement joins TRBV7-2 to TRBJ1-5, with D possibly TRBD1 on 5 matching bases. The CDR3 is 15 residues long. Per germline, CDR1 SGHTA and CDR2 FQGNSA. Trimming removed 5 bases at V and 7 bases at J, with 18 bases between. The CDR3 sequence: CASSPAGRGGQPQHF. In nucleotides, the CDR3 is TGTGCCAGCAGCCCCGCGGGGAGGGGAGGACAGCCCCAGCATTTT.

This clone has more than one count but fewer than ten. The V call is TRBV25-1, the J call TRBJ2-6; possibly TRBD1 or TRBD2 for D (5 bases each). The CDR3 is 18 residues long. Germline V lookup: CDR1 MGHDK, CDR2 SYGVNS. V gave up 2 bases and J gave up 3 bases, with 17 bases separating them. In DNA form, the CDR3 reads TGTGCCAGCAGTGAAAGCGGCAGGGTCCCCCTTGGGGCCAACGTCCTGACTTTC. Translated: CASSESGRVPLGANVLTF. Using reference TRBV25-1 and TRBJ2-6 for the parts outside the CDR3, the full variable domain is EADIYQTPRYLVIGTGKKITLECSQTMGHDKMYWYQQDPGMELHLIHYSYGVNSTEKGDLSSESTVSRIRTEHFPLTLESARPSHTSQYLCASSESGRVPLGANVLTFGAGSRLTVL.

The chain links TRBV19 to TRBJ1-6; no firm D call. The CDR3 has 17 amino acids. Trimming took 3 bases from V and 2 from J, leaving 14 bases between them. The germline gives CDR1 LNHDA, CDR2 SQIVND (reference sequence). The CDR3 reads CASSISIRATYNSPLHF. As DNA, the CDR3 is TGTGCCAGTAGTATTTCGATCCGGGCTACCTATAATTCACCCCTCCACTTT.

CDR3 sequence reads: CASSLVRTGLYEQYF. The CDR3 bases are TGTGCCAGCAGCTTAGTTAGGACAGGGCTCTACGAGCAGTACTTC. The chain combines TRBV7-2 with TRBJ2-7, with 8 positions matching TRBD1. The CDR3 covers 15 residues. V trimming: 1 base; J trimming: 3 bases; junction bases outside the gene matches: 5. From germline, CDR1 is SGHTA and CDR2 FQGNSA. Full variable domain (rest looked up from reference TRBV7-2 and TRBJ2-7): GAGVSQSPSNKVTEKGKDVELRCDPISGHTALYWYRQSLGQGLEFLIYFQGNSAPDKSGLPSDRFSAERTGGSVSTLTIQRTQQEDSAVYLCASSLVRTGLYEQYFGPGTRLTVT.

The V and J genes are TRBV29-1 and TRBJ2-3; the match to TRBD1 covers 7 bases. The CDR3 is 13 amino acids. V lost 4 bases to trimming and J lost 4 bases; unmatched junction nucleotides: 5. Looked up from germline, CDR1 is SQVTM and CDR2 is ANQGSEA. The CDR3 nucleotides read TGCAGCGTTGCGACAGGGCAACCAGATACGCAGTATTTT. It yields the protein CSVATGQPDTQYF.

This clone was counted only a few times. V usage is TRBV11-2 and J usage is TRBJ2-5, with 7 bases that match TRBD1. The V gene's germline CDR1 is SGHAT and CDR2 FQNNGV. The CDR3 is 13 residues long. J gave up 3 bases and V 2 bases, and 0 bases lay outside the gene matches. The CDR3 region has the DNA TGTGCCAGCAGCTTAACAGGGGAAGAGACCCAGTACTTC. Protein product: CASSLTGEETQYF.

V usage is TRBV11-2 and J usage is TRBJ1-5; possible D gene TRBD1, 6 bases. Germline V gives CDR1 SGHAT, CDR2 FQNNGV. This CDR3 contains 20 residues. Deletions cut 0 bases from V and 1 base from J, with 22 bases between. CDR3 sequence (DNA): TGTGCCAGCAGCTTAGACGATCCGCGGTCGGGACAAGCCAGCAATCAGCCCCAGCATTTT. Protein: CASSLDDPRSGQASNQPQHF. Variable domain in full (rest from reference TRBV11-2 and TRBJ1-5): EAGVAQSPRYKIIEKRQSVAFWCNPISGHATLYWYQQILGQGPKLLIQFQNNGVVDDSQLPKDRFSAERLKGVDSTLKIQPAKLEDSAVYLCASSLDDPRSGQASNQPQHFGDGTRLSIL.

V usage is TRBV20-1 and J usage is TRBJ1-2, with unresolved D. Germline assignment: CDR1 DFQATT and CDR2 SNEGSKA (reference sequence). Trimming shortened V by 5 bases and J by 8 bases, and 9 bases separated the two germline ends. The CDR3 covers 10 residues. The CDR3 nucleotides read TGCAGTGCTCGGATGGGCGGCTACACCTTC. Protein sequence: CSARMGGYTF.

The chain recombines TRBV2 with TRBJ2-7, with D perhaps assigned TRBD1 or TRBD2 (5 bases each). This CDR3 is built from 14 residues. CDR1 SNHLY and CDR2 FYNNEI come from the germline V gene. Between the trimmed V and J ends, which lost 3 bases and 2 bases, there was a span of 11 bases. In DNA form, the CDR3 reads TGTGCCAGCAGTGAGGGGGTTCCAACCTACGAGCAGTACTTC. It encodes CASSEGVPTYEQYF.

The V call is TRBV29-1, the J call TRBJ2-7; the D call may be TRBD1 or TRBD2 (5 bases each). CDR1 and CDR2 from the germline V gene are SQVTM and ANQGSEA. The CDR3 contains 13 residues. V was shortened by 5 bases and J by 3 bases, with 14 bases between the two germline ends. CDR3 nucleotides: TGCAGCGTTAATCTGAAGGGGAGCTACGAGCAGTACTTC. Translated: CSVNLKGSYEQYF.